This T cell receptor beta chain appears in the sequencing data of a study of shared clonotypes between healthy human individuals. V dropped 0 bases and J dropped 9 bases, with 18 bases sitting between them. Germline CDR1 reads MGHRA; CDR2 reads YSYEKL. The CDR3 contains 16 residues. Healthy HIV-negative adults without recent acute infections or vaccinations served as donors. A deep-level run was used for the assay. Template for every sorted-subset replicate PCR totaled roughly 200 ng DNA, roughly 30,000 T cell genomes. Assay: immunoSEQ multiplex PCR; the TCRdb copy retains only in-frame clones and omits some. The sample has approximately 2.4 million clones, approximately 95% seen once; the top ten hold 0.1% to 0.15%. Comments on this clone: Antigen unknown.

Study-wide findings and caveats: A small donor pool kept down the genetic and exposure-history diversity that was represented.

Sequenced input: naive CD4+ T cells sorted from blood. As for subset: CD45RA+ positively selected. The rearrangement uses TRBV4-1 and TRBJ2-1, with D possibly being TRBD1 or TRBD2 (5 bases each). The sequence derives from a man between 18 and 35 years old in good health. The CDR3 DNA sequence: TGCGCCAGCAGCCAAGATGGTGGCAGGGTCGGGGTTGAGCAGTTCTTC. This encodes CASSQDGGRVGVEQFF.